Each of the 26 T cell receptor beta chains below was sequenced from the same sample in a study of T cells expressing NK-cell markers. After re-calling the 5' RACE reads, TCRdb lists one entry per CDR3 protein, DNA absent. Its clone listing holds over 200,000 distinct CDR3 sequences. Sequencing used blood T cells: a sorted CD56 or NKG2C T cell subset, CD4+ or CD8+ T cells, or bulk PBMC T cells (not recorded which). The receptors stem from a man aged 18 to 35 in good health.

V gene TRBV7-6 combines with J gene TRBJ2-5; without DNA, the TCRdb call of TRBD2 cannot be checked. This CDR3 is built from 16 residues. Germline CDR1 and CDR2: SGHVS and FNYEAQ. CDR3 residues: CASSLIVTSGRETQYF.

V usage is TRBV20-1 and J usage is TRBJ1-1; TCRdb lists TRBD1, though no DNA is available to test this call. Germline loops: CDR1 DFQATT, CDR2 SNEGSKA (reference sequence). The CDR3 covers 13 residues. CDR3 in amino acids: CSARDQGFSEAFF.

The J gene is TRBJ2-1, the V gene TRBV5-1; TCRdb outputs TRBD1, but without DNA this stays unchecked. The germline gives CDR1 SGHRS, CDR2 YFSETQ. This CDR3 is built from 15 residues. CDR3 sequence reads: CASSPQTGVVDEQFF.

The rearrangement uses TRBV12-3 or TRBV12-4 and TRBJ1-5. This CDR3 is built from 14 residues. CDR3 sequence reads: CASRKRGTVEPQHF.

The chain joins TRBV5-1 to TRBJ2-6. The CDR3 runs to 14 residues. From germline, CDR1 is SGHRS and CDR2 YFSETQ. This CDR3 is CASSPGSGANVLTF.

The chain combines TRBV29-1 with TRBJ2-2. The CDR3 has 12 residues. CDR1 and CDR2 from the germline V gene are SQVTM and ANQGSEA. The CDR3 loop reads CSVGFYPGELFF.

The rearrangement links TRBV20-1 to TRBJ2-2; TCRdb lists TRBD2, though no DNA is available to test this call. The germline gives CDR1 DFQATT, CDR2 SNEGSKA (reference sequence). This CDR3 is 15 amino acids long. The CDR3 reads CSARFGTKNTGELFF.

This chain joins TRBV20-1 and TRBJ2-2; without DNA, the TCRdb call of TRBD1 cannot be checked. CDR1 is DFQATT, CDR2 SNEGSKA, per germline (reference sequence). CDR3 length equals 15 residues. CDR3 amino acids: CSARTPGGNTGELFF.

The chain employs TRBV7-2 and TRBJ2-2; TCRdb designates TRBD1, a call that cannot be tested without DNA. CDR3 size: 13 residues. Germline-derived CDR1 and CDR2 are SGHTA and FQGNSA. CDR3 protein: CASGGGPIGELFF.

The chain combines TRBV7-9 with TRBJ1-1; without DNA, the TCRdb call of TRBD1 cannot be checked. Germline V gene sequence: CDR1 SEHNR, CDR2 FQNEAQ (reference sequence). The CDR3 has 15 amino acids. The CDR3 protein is CASSLLRTGNTEAFF. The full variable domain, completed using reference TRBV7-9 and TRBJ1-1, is DTGVSQNPRHKITKRGQNVTFRCDPISEHNRLYWYRQTLGQGPEFLTYFQNEAQLEKSRLLSDRFSAERPKGSFSTLEIQRTEQGDSAMYLCASSLLRTGNTEAFFGQGTRLTVV.

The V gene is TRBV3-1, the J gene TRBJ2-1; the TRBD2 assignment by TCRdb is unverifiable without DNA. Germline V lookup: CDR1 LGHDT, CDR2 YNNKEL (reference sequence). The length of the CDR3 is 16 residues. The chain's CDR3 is CASSPYRDLPRDEQFF.

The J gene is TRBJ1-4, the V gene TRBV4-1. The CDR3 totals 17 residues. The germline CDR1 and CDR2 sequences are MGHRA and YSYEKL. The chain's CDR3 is CASSQDRRGAGGEKLFF.

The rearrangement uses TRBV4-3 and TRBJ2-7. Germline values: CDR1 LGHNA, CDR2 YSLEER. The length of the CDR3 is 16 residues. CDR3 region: CASSPQVSAVSYEQYF.

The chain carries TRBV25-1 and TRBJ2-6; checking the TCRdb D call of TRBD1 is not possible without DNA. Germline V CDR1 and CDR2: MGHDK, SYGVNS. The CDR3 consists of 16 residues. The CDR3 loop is CASSDPRGPGANVLTF.

The CDR3 sequence: CASGTGSGNQPQHF. This sequence joins TRBV27 and TRBJ1-5; TCRdb names TRBD1, which stays unverified in the absence of DNA. The CDR3 runs 14 residues. Per the germline V gene, CDR1 is MNHEY and CDR2 is SMNVEV (reference sequence).

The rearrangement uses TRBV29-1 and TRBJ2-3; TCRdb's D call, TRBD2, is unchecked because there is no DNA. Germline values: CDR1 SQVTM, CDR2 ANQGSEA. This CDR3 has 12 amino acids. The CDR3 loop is CSVDWTSGRQHF.

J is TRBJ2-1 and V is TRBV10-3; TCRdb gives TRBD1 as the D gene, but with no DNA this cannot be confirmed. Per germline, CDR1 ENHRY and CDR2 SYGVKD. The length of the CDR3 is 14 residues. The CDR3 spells CAISRDRGYNEQFF.

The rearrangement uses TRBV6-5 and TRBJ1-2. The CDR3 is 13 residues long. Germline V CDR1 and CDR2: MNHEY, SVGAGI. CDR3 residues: CASSSAGPYGYTF.

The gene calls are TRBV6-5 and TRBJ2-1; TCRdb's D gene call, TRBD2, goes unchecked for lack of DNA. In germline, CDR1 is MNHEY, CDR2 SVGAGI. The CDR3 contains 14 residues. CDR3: CASSYSEGSNEQFF.

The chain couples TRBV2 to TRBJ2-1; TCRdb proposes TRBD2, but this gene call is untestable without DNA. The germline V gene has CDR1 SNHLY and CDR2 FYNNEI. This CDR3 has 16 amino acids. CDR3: CATPLQQREGDNEQFF.

The CDR3 sequence: CASSLASGTQHF. The rearrangement links TRBV7-9 to TRBJ1-5. Germline V gene lookup returns CDR1 SEHNR and CDR2 FQNEAQ (reference sequence). There are 12 residues in the CDR3.

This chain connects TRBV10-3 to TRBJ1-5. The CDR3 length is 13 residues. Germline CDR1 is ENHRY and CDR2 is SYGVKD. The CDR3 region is CAISGEVLEPQHF.

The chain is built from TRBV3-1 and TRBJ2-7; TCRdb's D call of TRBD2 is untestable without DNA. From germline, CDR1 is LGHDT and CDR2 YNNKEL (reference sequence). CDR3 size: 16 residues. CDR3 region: CASSQELTSGRYEQYF.

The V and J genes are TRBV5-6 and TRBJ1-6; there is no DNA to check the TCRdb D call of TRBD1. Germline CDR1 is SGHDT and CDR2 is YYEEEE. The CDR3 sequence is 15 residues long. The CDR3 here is CASSSQGATSSPLHF.

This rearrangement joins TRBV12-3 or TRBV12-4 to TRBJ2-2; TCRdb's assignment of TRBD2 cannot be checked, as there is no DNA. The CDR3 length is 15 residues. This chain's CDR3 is CASSPLPGLVGELFF.

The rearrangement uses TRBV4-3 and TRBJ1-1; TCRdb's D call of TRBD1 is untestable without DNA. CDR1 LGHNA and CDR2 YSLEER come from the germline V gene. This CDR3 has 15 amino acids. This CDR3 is CASSLNGFTGGEAFF.